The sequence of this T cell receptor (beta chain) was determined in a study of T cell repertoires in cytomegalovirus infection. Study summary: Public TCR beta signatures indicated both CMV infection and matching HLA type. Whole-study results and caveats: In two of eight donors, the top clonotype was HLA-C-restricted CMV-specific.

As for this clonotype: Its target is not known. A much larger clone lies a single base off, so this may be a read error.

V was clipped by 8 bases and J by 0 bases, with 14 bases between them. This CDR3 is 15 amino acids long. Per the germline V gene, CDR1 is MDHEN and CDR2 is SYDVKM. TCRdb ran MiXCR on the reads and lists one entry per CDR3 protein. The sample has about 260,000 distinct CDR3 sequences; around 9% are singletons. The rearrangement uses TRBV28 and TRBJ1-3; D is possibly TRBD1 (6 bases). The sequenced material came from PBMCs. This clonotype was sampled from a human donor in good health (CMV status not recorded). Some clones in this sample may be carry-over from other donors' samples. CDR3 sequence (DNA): TGTGCCAGCGGCCCCTTAGGGGGCTCTGGAAACACCATATATTTT. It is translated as CASGPLGGSGNTIYF.